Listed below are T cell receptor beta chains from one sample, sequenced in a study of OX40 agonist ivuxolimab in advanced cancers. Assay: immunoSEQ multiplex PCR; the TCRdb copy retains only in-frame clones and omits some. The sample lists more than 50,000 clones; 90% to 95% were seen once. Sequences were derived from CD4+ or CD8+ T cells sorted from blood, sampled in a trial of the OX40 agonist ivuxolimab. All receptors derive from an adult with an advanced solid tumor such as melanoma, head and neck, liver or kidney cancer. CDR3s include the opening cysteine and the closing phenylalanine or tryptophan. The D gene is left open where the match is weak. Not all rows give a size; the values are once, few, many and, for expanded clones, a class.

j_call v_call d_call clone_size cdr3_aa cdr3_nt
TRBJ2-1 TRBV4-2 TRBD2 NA CASSQESGRAVEQFF TGTGCCAGCAGCCAAGAGAGCGGGAGGGCCGTTGAGCAGTTCTTC
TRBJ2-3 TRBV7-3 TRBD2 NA CASSLASGRLDTQYF TGTGCCAGCAGCTTAGCGAGCGGGAGATTAGATACGCAGTATTTT
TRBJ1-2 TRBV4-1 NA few CASSQDASSQGRIYGYTF TGCGCCAGCAGCCAAGACGCCTCTAGTCAGGGGCGAATATATGGCTACACCTTC
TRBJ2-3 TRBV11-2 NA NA CASNTGASGNTDTQYF TGTGCCAGCAATACCGGCGCGAGCGGAAACACAGATACGCAGTATTTT
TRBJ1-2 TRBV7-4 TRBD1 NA CASSRRQGGRNGYTF TGTGCCAGCAGCCGTAGACAGGGGGGTAGGAATGGCTACACCTTC
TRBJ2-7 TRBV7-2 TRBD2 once CASSTGTSGYYEQYF TGTGCCAGCAGCACCGGGACTAGCGGCTACTACGAGCAGTACTTC
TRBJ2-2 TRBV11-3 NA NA CASSSITGELFF TGTGCCAGCAGCTCCATCACCGGGGAGCTGTTTTTT
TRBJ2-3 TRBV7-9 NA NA CASTAGRADTQYF TGTGCCAGCACCGCGGGCAGGGCAGATACGCAGTATTTT
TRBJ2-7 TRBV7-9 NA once CASSRLTPAAFLF TGTGCCAGCAGCCGCCTAACCCCAGCGGCCTTTCTCTTC
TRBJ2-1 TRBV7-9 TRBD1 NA CASSSGQGTGNEQFF TGTGCCAGCAGCTCCGGACAGGGAACGGGCAATGAGCAGTTCTTC
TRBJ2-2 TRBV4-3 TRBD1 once CASSQPGQVGTGELFF TGCGCCAGCAGCCAACCGGGACAGGTGGGGACCGGGGAGCTGTTTTTT
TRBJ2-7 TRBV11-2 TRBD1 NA CASSTPGQGTYLYF TGTGCCAGCAGCACTCCGGGACAGGGCACCTATCTGTACTTC
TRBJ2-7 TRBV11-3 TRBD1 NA CASSAGTVGEQYF TGTGCCAGCAGCGCTGGGACAGTGGGCGAGCAGTACTTC
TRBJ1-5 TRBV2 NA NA CAGSDGSNQPQHF TGTGCCGGCAGTGATGGCAGCAATCAGCCCCAGCATTTT
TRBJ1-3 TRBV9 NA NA CASSLTLGPSGNTIYF TGTGCCAGCAGCCTTACCCTAGGACCCTCTGGAAACACCATATATTTT
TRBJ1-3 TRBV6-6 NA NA CASSYSGRFGNTIYF TGTGCCAGCAGTTACTCGGGGAGGTTTGGAAACACCATATATTTT
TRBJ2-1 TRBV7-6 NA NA CASSLAGTYNEQFF TGTGCCAGCAGCTTAGCGGGGACTTACAATGAGCAGTTCTTC
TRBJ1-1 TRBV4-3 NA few CASSQDSRGGYTEAFF TGCGCCAGCAGCCAAGATAGCAGGGGCGGGTACACTGAAGCTTTCTTT
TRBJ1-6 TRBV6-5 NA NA CASSTGSYNSPLHF TGTGCCAGCAGTACAGGCTCCTATAATTCACCCCTCCACTTT
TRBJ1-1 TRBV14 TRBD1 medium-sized CASSHGTGTTEAFF TGTGCCAGCAGCCACGGGACAGGGACAACTGAAGCTTTCTTT
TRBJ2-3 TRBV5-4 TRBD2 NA CASTNRGLAGTDTQYF TGTGCCAGCACCAACCGGGGACTAGCGGGGACAGATACGCAGTATTTT
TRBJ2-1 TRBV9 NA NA CASSVALVRGGQFF TGTGCCAGCAGCGTAGCTCTCGTGAGGGGAGGGCAGTTCTTC
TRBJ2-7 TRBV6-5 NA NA CASSRATGSEQYF TGTGCCAGCAGTCGGGCTACAGGTTCCGAGCAGTACTTC
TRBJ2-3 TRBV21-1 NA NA CASSKNLGNSGRETKSTDTQYF TGTGCCAGCAGCAAAAATCTGGGTAATTCGGGCAGGGAAACTAAGAGCACAGATACGCAGTATTTT
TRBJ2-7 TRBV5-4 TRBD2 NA CASSYSAGGAGYEQYF TGTGCCAGCAGCTACTCGGCGGGAGGGGCGGGGTACGAGCAGTACTTC
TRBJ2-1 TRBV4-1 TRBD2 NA CASSQTTSGAYNEQFF TGCGCCAGCAGCCAGACTACTAGCGGAGCCTACAATGAGCAGTTCTTC
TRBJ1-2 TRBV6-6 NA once CASTLVGPDYGYTF TGTGCCAGCACTCTGGTCGGGCCGGACTATGGCTACACCTTC
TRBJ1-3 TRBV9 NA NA CASSSNPREFAGNTIYF TGTGCCAGCAGCTCTAATCCTCGGGAGTTTGCTGGAAACACCATATATTTT